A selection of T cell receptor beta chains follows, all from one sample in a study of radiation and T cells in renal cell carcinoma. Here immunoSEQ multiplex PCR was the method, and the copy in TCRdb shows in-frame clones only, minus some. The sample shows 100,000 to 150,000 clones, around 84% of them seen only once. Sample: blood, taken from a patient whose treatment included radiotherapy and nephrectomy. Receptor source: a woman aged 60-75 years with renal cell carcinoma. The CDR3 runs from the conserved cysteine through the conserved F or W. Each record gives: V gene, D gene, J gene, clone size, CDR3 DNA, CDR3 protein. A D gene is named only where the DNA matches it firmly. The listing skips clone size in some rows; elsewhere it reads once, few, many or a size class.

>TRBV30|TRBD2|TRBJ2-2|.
TGTGCCGGGGGGGTAGCCAACACCGGGGAGCTGTTTTTT
CAGGVANTGELFF
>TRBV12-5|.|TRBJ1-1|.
TGTGCTAGTGGTCCGCCGGGGAACACTGAAGCTTTCTTT
CASGPPGNTEAFF
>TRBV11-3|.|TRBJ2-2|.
TGTGCCAGCAGCTCCCGGGCAGGGAAGGGCACCGGGGAGCTGTTTTTT
CASSSRAGKGTGELFF
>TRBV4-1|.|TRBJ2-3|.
TGCGCCAGCAACCCCGAGGACTCCTCGGATACGCAGTATTTT
CASNPEDSSDTQYF
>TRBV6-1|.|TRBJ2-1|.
TGTGCCAGCAGTGAAGCTTGGGCGGCAGCCTACAATGAGCAGTTCTTC
CASSEAWAAAYNEQFF
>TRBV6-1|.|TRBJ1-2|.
TGTGCCAGCAGTGGGGGCTCTACTAACTATGGCTACACCTTC
CASSGGSTNYGYTF
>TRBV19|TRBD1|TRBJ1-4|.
TGTGCCAGTAGTATGGGACAGGGGTGGAGGGAAAAACTGTTTTTT
CASSMGQGWREKLFF
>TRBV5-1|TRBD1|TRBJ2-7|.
TGCGCCAGCAGCCTCAGGGCAGGGGGCTCCCACGAGCAGTACTTC
CASSLRAGGSHEQYF
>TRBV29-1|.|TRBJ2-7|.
TGCAGCGCCTCAGGAGGGTCGGACTACGAGCAGTACTTC
CSASGGSDYEQYF
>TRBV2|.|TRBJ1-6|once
TGTGCCAGCACCCCTGACGGGATAGGAGGATCACCCCTCCACTTT
CASTPDGIGGSPLHF
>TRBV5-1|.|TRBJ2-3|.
TGCGCCAGCAGCCCATGGGACGGTAGCACAGATACGCAGTATTTT
CASSPWDGSTDTQYF
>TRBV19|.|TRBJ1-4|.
TGTGCCAGTATGGGCAGGGAAAATGAAAAACTGTTTTTT
CASMGRENEKLFF
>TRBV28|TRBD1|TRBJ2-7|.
TGTGCCAGCAGTCGACCTGCTGACAGGGACGAGCAGTACTTC
CASSRPADRDEQYF
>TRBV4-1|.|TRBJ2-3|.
TGCGCCAGCAGCCCCGGCACAGATACGCAGTATTTT
CASSPGTDTQYF
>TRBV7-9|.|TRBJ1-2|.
TGTGCCAGCAGCTTAGCCGATGGCTACACCTTC
CASSLADGYTF
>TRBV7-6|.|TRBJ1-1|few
TGTGCCAGCAGCAGAACCGCAGGGCTGGGGGCTTTCTTT
CASSRTAGLGAFF
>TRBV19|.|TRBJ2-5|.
TGTGCCAGTAGTATAGATCGTGAACTACGAGAGACCCAGTACTTC
CASSIDRELRETQYF
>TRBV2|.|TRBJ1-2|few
TGTGCCAGCAGCCTCGCGTTACAGGGAGGGTATGGCTACACCTTC
CASSLALQGGYGYTF
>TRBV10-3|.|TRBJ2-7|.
TGTGCCACTACGGGTACGGACTACGAGCAGTACTTC
CATTGTDYEQYF
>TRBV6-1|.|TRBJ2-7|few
TGTGCCAGCAGTGAATCCCTCACATCCTACGAGCAGTACTTC
CASSESLTSYEQYF
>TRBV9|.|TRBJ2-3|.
TGTGCCAGCAACCGTGAACACAGATACGCAGTATTT
CASNREHRYAVF
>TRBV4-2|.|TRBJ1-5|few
TGTGCCAGCAGCCAAGATCCTACCGGTACAGGGCGGCCCCAGCATTTT
CASSQDPTGTGRPQHF
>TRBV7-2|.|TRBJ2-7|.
TGTGCCAGCAGCCCCAACTACGAGCAGTACTTC
CASSPNYEQYF
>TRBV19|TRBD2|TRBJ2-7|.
TGTGCCAGTAGTACTAGCGGGGGGGCCTACGAGCAGTACTTC
CASSTSGGAYEQYF
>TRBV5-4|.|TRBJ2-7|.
TGTGCCAGCAGCGACCACCAGGACTTAACGCAGTACTTC
CASSDHQDLTQYF
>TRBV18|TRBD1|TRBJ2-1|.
TGTGCCAGCTCACCGAGAGACAGGGGCAATGAGCAGTTCTTC
CASSPRDRGNEQFF
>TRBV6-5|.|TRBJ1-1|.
TGTGCCAGCAGTTACGCGCCGGGGAACACTGAAGCTTTCTTT
CASSYAPGNTEAFF
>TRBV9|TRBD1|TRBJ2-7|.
TGTGCCAGCAGTTTCGGCCCACAGGGGCCAAACCCGGAGCAGTACTTC
CASSFGPQGPNPEQYF
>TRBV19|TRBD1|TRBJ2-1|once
TGTGCCAGTAGAGACAGGGAATCCTACAATGAGCAGTTCTTC
CASRDRESYNEQFF
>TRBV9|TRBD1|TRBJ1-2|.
TGTGCCAGCAGCAGCGGACAGGGATCCTATGGCTACACCTTC
CASSSGQGSYGYTF
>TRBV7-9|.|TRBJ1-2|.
TGTGCCAGCAGCTTAGCCGGGGCAGGGGCCAACTATGGCTACACCTTC
CASSLAGAGANYGYTF
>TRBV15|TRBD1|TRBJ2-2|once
TGTGCCACCAGCAGGAGGACAGGGGACCCCGGGGAGCTGTTTTTT
CATSRRTGDPGELFF
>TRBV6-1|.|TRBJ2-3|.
TGCGCCAGTCAACGGGACACAGGAACAGATACGCAGTATTTT
CASQRDTGTDTQYF
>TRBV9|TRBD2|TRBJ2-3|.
TGTGCCAGCAGCGTCACGCGGGAGAGAGGGACAGATACGCAGTATTTT
CASSVTRERGTDTQYF
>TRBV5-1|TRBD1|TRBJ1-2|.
TGCGCCAGCAGCTTGGGACAGGGCGCCCTTAGGTATGGCTACACCTTC
CASSLGQGALRYGYTF
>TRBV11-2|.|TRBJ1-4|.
TGTGCCAGCAGCTTTCGAGGGGTCTCAGAAAAACTGTTTTTT
CASSFRGVSEKLFF
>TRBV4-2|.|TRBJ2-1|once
TGTGCCAGCAGCCAAGATCTTACGGACCTGGACCGTTACGATGAGCAGTTCTTC
CASSQDLTDLDRYDEQFF
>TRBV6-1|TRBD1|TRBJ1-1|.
TGTGCCAGCAGTGAACCGGGACAGGGGGTTGGGACTGAAGCTTTCTTT
CASSEPGQGVGTEAFF
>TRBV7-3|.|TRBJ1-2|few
TGTGCCAGCAGCTTTTTTGGGGGCGAGGGCTACACCTTC
CASSFFGGEGYTF
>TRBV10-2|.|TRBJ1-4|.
TGCGCCAGCACCCGGGGGGGTACTAATGAAAAACTGTTTTTT
CASTRGGTNEKLFF
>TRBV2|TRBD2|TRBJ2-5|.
TGTGCCAGCAGACCGAGGACTAGCGGGCAAGAGACCCAGTACTTC
CASRPRTSGQETQYF
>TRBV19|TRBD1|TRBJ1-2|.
TGTGCCAGCAAGGACAGGCCAACCGCTAACTATGGCTACACCTTC
CASKDRPTANYGYTF
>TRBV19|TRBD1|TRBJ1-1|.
TGTGCCAGTAGTATTCCAGGGGGCCTTACTTTCTTT
CASSIPGGLTFF
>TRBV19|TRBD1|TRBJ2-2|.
TGTGCCAGTAGGATGAATCAGGGGGTCGGGGAGCTGTTTTTT
CASRMNQGVGELFF
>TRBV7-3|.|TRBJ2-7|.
TGTGCCAGCAGCTTGGCAGGTAGTGTAGGCGAGCAGTACTTC
CASSLAGSVGEQYF
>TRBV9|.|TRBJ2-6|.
TGTGCCAGCAGCGTAGTAACTGCTTCTGGGGCCAACGTCCTGACTTTC
CASSVVTASGANVLTF
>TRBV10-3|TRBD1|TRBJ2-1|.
TGTGCCATCAGGACAGGGGCCCATGAGCAGTTCTTC
CAIRTGAHEQFF
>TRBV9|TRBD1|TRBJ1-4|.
TGTGCCAGCAGCGTAGGAGGGCAGGGGGTGAATGAAAAACTGTTTTTT
CASSVGGQGVNEKLFF
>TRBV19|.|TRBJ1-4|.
TGTGCCAGTAGTATAAACAGGAGTGAAAAACTGTTTTTT
CASSINRSEKLFF
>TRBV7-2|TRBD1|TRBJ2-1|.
TGTGCCAGCAGCTTAGCGCCAGGGGGAGTATACAATGAGCAGTTCTTC
CASSLAPGGVYNEQFF
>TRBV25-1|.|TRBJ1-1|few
TGTGCCAGCAGTGAGACGGGGTGGGACACTGAAGCTTTCTTT
CASSETGWDTEAFF
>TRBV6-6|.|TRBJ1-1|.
TGTGCCAGCACCGTAACAGGGAACACTGAAGCTTTCTTT
CASTVTGNTEAFF
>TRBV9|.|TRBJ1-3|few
TGTGCCAGCAGCCTTGGGCCTGACTCTGGAAACACCATATATTTT
CASSLGPDSGNTIYF
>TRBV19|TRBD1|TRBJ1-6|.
TGTGCCAGTAGTACCCGCCGACAGGGGAATTCACCCCTCCACTTT
CASSTRRQGNSPLHF
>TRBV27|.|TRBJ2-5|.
TGTGCCAGCAGTCCCCTCGCGGGGTGGTACCAAGAGACCCAGTACTTC
CASSPLAGWYQETQYF